Listed here are 10 T cell receptor beta chains from one sample, sequenced in a study of memory CD8 T cells in hepatitis C reinfection. The assay was immunoSEQ multiplex PCR, and TCRdb's table has in-frame clones only and misses some. The sample has 6,000 or so clones, around 89% seen once. Time point meaning: pre-reinfection, 55 to 20 weeks before reinfection detection. TCR sequencing was done directly ex vivo on sorted cells, without expansion in vitro. Sequenced: naive CD8+ T cells sorted from blood. These receptors were obtained from a man between 45 and 60 years old with hepatitis C virus infection.

This clone showed up just once. The CDR3 protein is CASSALSSVADTQYF. DNA of the CDR3: TGTGCCAGCAGCGCACTCTCATCCGTGGCAGATACGCAGTATTTT. The V and J genes are TRBV9 and TRBJ2-3; D not resolved. The germline gives CDR1 SGDLS, CDR2 YYNGEE. V lost 3 bases to trimming and J lost 4 bases, with 15 bases between them. The CDR3 length is 15 residues.

This sequence joins TRBV5-4 and TRBJ1-5, with TRBD1 matching 10 bases. Germline values: CDR1 SGHNT, CDR2 YYREEE (reference sequence). The CDR3 has 15 amino acids. V was pared by 0 bases and J by 6 bases, with 3 bases of the junction left unmatched. As DNA, the CDR3 is TGTGCCAGCAGCTTGGGGACAGGGGGGGGTCAGCCCCAGCATTTT. This encodes CASSLGTGGGQPQHF.

DNA of the CDR3: TGTGCCAGTAGTAAAAACAGGGGGCGCGACTATGGCTACACCTTC. Amino acid sequence: CASSKNRGRDYGYTF. The rearrangement links TRBV19 to TRBJ1-2, with 9 bases that match TRBD1. V dropped 4 bases and J dropped 3; count of bases not matched to a gene: 6. The CDR3 has 15 amino acids. Germline-derived CDR1 and CDR2 are LNHDA and SQIVND (reference sequence).

The chain couples TRBV28 to TRBJ2-3; 7 positions match TRBD2. Germline CDR1 and CDR2: MDHEN and SYDVKM. This CDR3 contains 15 residues. The trim removed 6 bases at V and 0 bases at J, leaving 6 bases unmatched. CDR3 residues: CASRAGRFSTDTQYF. DNA for the CDR3: TGTGCCAGCAGAGCGGGGCGGTTTAGCACAGATACGCAGTATTTT.

The chain employs TRBV4-3 and TRBJ1-1; the D gene is possibly TRBD1 (6 bases). The V and J ends lost 0 bases and 8 bases respectively, with 16 bases between them. The germline V gene has CDR1 LGHNA and CDR2 YSLEER. The CDR3 spans 15 residues. The CDR3 here is CASSQDRGAAGEAFF. The DNA for the CDR3 is TGCGCCAGCAGCCAAGATCGGGGGGCCGCGGGGGAAGCTTTCTTT.

A single count supports this clone. V is TRBV27 and J is TRBJ1-5; TRBD1 might be the D (6 bases). Germline loops: CDR1 MNHEY, CDR2 SMNVEV (reference sequence). The CDR3 spans 15 residues. Trimming took off 5 bases at V and 1 base at J, with 12 bases between the two ends. The CDR3 loop is CASSPWQGSNQPQHF. CDR3 nucleotides: TGTGCCAGCAGTCCCTGGCAGGGGAGCAATCAGCCCCAGCATTTT.

This clone occurred once. The chain uses TRBV27 and TRBJ2-1; D unresolved. The CDR3 spans 16 residues. Deletions cut 5 bases from V and 3 bases from J, with 17 bases between. CDR1 and CDR2 (germline): MNHEY, SMNVEV (reference sequence). The CDR3 sequence: CASSPPPTSYYNEQFF. In DNA, the CDR3 is TGTGCCAGCAGTCCACCCCCCACCAGTTACTACAATGAGCAGTTCTTC.

The rearrangement links TRBV5-6 to TRBJ2-2, with 14 bases identical to TRBD2. From germline, CDR1 is SGHDT and CDR2 YYEEEE. The V and J ends lost 4 bases and 6 bases, in that order; junction bases with no gene match: 8. This CDR3 region has 17 residues. This CDR3 reads CASSHGTSGSNAGELFF. The CDR3 DNA reads TGTGCCAGCAGCCACGGGACTAGCGGGAGTAACGCCGGGGAGCTGTTTTTT.

The chain joins TRBV27 to TRBJ2-1; 8 nucleotides line up with TRBD1. Trimming removed 3 bases from V and 4 bases from J; junction bases left unmatched: 5. CDR1 and CDR2 (germline): MNHEY, SMNVEV (reference sequence). CDR3 size: 15 residues. The DNA for the CDR3 is TGTGCCAGCAGTTTCTCAGGGGGCTGGTACAATGAGCAGTTCTTC. Protein sequence: CASSFSGGWYNEQFF.

This clone has a single count. DNA of the CDR3: TGTGCCACCAGCGCCGGGACAAGCTACGAGCAGTACTTC. Residues: CATSAGTSYEQYF. The chain recombines TRBV15 with TRBJ2-7; possible D gene TRBD1, 6 bases. The V and J ends lost 5 bases and 3 bases respectively, with 11 bases between them. The CDR3 consists of 13 residues. Germline V gives CDR1 LNHNV, CDR2 YYDKDF (reference sequence).